The 10 T cell receptor beta chains presented below share a single source sample, sequenced in a study of T cell responses to AZD1222 COVID-19 vaccine. Assay used: immunoSEQ multiplex PCR; TCRdb lists only in-frame clones, some missing. Among some 150,000 clones, 70% to 90% were seen once, and the ten largest hold 4% to 5.5%. The sample was peripheral blood, taken 28 days after the second AZD1222 dose. All receptors derive from an adult who received the AZD1222 COVID-19 vaccine.

This clone has a single count. The rearrangement joins TRBV13 to TRBJ2-6, with 7 nucleotides matching TRBD1. The CDR3 covers 18 residues. The germline V gene encodes CDR1 PRHDT and CDR2 FYEKMQ (reference sequence). V lost 2 bases to trimming and J lost 0 bases; unmatched junction nucleotides: 7. The CDR3 sequence: CASSLPGGSSSGANVLTF. For the CDR3, the DNA is TGTGCCAGCAGCTTACCAGGGGGTTCCTCCTCTGGGGCCAACGTCCTGACTTTC.

This chain links TRBV28 with TRBJ1-5; weak D call: TRBD1 (5 bases). The V end lost 5 bases, the J end lost 6 bases, and 8 bases lay between the germline ends. The CDR3 runs 12 residues. CDR1 and CDR2 (germline): MDHEN, SYDVKM. CDR3 loop: CASSRGTQPQHF. The CDR3 nucleotides are TGTGCCAGCAGTCGAGGGACTCAGCCCCAGCATTTT.

The V and J genes are TRBV4-3 and TRBJ1-2; no clear D gene. The CDR3 consists of 14 residues. Germline V lookup: CDR1 LGHNA, CDR2 YSLEER. Trimming stripped 0 bases from V and 1 base from J, with 6 bases between. The CDR3 nucleotides read TGCGCCAGCAGCCAAGATGAATTTAACTATGGCTACACCTTC. This encodes CASSQDEFNYGYTF.

The chain joins TRBV11-1 to TRBJ2-1; 8 bases align to TRBD2. This CDR3 contains 14 residues. Germline assignment: CDR1 SGHAT and CDR2 FQDESV (reference sequence). V trimming: 3 bases; J trimming: 4 bases; junction bases outside the gene matches: 2. The CDR3 nucleotides read TGTGCCAGCAGCTTCGAGCGGGAGTACAATGAGCAGTTCTTC. Residues: CASSFEREYNEQFF.

This clone was recorded once. The V call is TRBV6-1, the J call TRBJ1-2, with 8 bases matching TRBD1. The CDR3 spans 15 residues. The V segment lost 3 bases and the J segment 2 bases; nucleotides outside the gene matches: 5. Germline CDR1 and CDR2: MNHNS and SASEGT. The CDR3 is CASSDPQGANYGYTF. The CDR3 nucleotides read TGTGCCAGCAGTGATCCCCAGGGGGCCAACTATGGCTACACCTTC.

The V and J genes are TRBV6-1 and TRBJ1-1; D remains ambiguous. V was cut by 2 bases and J by 3 bases, with 13 bases left in between. Germline loops: CDR1 MNHNS, CDR2 SASEGT. The CDR3 covers 15 residues. The CDR3 sequence: CASSELGLVYTEAFF. CDR3 nucleotides: TGTGCCAGCAGTGAACTAGGACTTGTCTACACTGAAGCTTTCTTT.

The V and J genes are TRBV6-4 and TRBJ2-1, with 9 bases lining up with TRBD2. The CDR3 extends over 15 amino acids. The germline gives CDR1 MRHNA, CDR2 SNTAGT. V dropped 2 bases and J dropped 7; count of bases not matched to a gene: 6. CDR3 in DNA: TGTGCCAGCAGTGACGTGCGGGGGGGTGTGAATGAGCAGTTCTTC. It is translated as CASSDVRGGVNEQFF.

In this sample, this clone turned up a few times. The V call is TRBV5-5, the J call TRBJ1-2; 7 nucleotides line up with TRBD1. The CDR3 contains 14 residues. Per germline, CDR1 SGHKS and CDR2 YYEKEE (reference sequence). The V segment lost 4 bases and the J segment 7 bases; nucleotides outside the gene matches: 10. The DNA of the CDR3 is TGTGCCAGCAGCCGCAACCAGGGGGAAGGTGGCTACACCTTC. Protein product: CASSRNQGEGGYTF.

The rearrangement uses TRBV3-1 (or the pseudogene TRBV3-2) and TRBJ1-2, with D perhaps matching TRBD1 (6 bases). CDR1 and CDR2 (germline): LGHDT, YNNKEL (reference sequence). Trimming shortened V by 1 base and J by 2 bases, and 17 bases separated the two germline ends. The CDR3 length is 17 residues. In DNA, the CDR3 is TGTGCCAGCAGCCAAGGAGTTGGGGGCTATCGCAACTATGGCTACACCTTC. This translates into CASSQGVGGYRNYGYTF.

The chain uses TRBV29-1 and TRBJ1-1, with 7 bases that match TRBD1. Germline V gene sequence: CDR1 SQVTM, CDR2 ANQGSEA. This CDR3 region has 13 residues. Unmatched junction bases numbered 5, after V lost 1 base and J lost 6 bases. The CDR3 sequence: CSVEGQGVSEAFF. The DNA of the CDR3 is TGCAGCGTTGAAGGGCAGGGGGTTTCTGAAGCTTTCTTT.